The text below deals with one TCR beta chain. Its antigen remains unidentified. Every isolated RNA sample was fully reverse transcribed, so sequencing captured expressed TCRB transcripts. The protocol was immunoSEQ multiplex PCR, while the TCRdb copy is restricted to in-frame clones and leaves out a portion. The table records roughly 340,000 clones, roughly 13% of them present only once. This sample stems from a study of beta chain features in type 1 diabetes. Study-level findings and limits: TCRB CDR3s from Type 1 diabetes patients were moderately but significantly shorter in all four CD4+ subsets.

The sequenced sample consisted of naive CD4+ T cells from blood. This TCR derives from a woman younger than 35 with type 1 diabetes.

The CDR3 spells CASSFSRGGLNEQFF. The CDR3 DNA is TGTGCCAGCAGCTTTTCGCGGGGGGGACTCAATGAGCAGTTCTTC. The chain has TRBV13 and TRBJ2-1; 9 bases fit TRBD2. Germline lookup yields CDR1 PRHDT and CDR2 FYEKMQ (reference sequence). The CDR3 extends over 15 amino acids. Trimming took 3 bases from V and 6 from J; bases not matched to a gene: 6.